The clone carrying this T cell receptor beta chain was counted at least ten times. Antigen: not known. The CDR3 length is 17 residues. V was trimmed by 1 base and J by 4 bases, leaving 17 bases between them. Germline assignment: CDR1 LGHNA and CDR2 YNFKEQ. TCRdb redid the clone calls on the PCR reads using MiXCR. The repertoire holds about 92,000 clones, with 15% as singletons. These data come from a study of metastatic and nonmetastatic thyroid tumors. Patients were all untreated before their thyroid surgery. The study, taken as a whole, reports: Across blood and tumor, TCR beta diversity in malignant thyroid tumors was reportedly significantly higher than in benign nodules.

Sequenced input: blood. The J gene is TRBJ1-3, the V gene TRBV4-2; TRBD1 is a possible D gene (5 bases). This clonotype was sampled from a female donor with papillary thyroid cancer or a benign thyroid nodule (not recorded which). Some clones in this sample may be carry-over from other donors' samples. The CDR3 sequence: CASSQVGVTGSGNTIYF. The CDR3 DNA reads as TGTGCCAGCAGCCAAGTAGGGGTTACAGGCTCCGGAAACACCATATATTTT.